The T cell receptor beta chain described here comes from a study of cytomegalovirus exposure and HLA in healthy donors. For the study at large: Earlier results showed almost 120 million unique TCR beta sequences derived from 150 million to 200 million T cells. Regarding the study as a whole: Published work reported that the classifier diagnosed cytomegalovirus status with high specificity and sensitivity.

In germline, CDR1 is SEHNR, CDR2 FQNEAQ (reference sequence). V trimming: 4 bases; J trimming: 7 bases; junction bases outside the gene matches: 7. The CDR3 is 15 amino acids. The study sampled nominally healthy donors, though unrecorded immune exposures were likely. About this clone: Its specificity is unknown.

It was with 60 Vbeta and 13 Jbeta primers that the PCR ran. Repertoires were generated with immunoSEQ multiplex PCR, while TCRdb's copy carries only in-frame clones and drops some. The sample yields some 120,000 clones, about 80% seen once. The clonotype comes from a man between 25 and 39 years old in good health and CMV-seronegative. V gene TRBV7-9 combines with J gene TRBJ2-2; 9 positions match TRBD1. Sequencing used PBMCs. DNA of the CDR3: TGTGCCAGCAGCTGGACCGGGACAGGGAACGGGGAGCTGTTTTTT. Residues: CASSWTGTGNGELFF. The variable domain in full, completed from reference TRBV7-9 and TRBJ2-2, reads DTGVSQNPRHKITKRGQNVTFRCDPISEHNRLYWYRQTLGQGPEFLTYFQNEAQLEKSRLLSDRFSAERPKGSFSTLEIQRTEQGDSAMYLCASSWTGTGNGELFFGEGSRLTVL.